The present T cell receptor (beta chain) was sequenced within a study of shared clonotypes between healthy human individuals. Regarding this clone: In the same sample, other DNA sequences code for this CDR3.

Germline loops: CDR1 LNHNV, CDR2 YYDKDF (reference sequence). V was pared by 0 bases and J by 8 bases, with 5 bases between. The CDR3 length is 12 residues. Generated by immunoSEQ multiplex PCR, the TCRdb table keeps only in-frame clones and is missing some. The sample lists roughly 1.5 million clones; 95% to 99% were seen once. This clonotype originated in a man in his thirties or forties in good health. The chain combines TRBV15 with TRBJ2-1, with D possibly matching TRBD1 (5 bases). The sequenced material came from naive CD4+ T cells sorted from blood. Subset of the sample: CD45RA+ positively selected. The DNA for the CDR3 is TGTGCCACCAGCAGAGACAGGGATGAGCAGTTCTTC. This sequence encodes CATSRDRDEQFF.